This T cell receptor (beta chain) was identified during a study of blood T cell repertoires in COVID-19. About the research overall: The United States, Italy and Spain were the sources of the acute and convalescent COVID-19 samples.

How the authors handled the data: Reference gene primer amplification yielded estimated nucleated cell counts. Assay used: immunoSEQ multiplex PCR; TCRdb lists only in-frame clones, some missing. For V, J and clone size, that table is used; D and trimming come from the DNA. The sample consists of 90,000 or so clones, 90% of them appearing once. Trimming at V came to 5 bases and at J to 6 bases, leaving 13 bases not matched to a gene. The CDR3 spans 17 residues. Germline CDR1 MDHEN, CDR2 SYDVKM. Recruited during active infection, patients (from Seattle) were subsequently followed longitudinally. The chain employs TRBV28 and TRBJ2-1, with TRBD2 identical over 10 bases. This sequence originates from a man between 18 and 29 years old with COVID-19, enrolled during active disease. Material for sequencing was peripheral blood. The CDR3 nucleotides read TGTGCCAGCAGTCCCCTAAAAGCGGGAGGGCCAATCAATGAGCAGTTCTTC. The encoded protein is CASSPLKAGGPINEQFF.